This passage covers 30 T cell receptor beta chains from one sample sequenced in a study of cytomegalovirus exposure and HLA in healthy donors. TCRdb's table, derived via immunoSEQ multiplex PCR, lists solely in-frame clones and lacks some. The sample has 130,000 to 150,000 clones; roughly 91% are singletons. Input material: PBMCs. These TCRs come from a woman younger than 30 in good health and CMV-seropositive.

J is TRBJ2-3 and V is TRBV4-1, with 8 bases lining up with TRBD1. V was clipped by 7 bases and J by 5 bases; unmatched bases: 17. Looked up from germline, CDR1 is MGHRA and CDR2 is YSYEKL. CDR3 length equals 17 residues. This CDR3 is CASTASGQTGVQDTQYF. The CDR3 DNA reads as TGCGCCAGCACTGCCTCTGGTCAGACAGGGGTCCAAGATACGCAGTATTTT.

This chain uses TRBV30 with TRBJ1-4; D possibly corresponds to TRBD1 (6 bases). The CDR3 covers 15 residues. Deletions cut 0 bases from V and 1 base from J, with 9 bases between. The V gene's germline CDR1 is GTSNPN and CDR2 SVGIG (reference sequence). The CDR3 coding sequence is TGTGCCTGGAGTGTGCCAGGGGTAACTAATGAAAAACTGTTTTTT. Protein product: CAWSVPGVTNEKLFF.

This chain links TRBV18 with TRBJ2-1, with 9 positions matching TRBD2. The V gene end was trimmed by 3 bases and the J gene end by 3 bases; junction bases not matched to a gene: 9. CDR3 length: 17 residues. Germline V gives CDR1 KGHSH, CDR2 LQKENI. CDR3 in amino acids: CASSPARASGNYNEQFF. The CDR3 DNA reads TGTGCCAGCTCACCCGCCCGGGCTAGCGGGAACTACAATGAGCAGTTCTTC.

This chain links TRBV7-6 with TRBJ1-5; 7 nucleotides match TRBD1. With 3 bases clipped from V and 0 bases from J, the junction kept 2 bases outside the gene matches. The CDR3 has 15 amino acids. CDR1 is SGHVS and CDR2 is FNYEAQ in the germline V gene. The CDR3 coding sequence is TGTGCCAGCAGCTTGGGGACAGATAGCAATCAGCCCCAGCATTTT. Translation gives CASSLGTDSNQPQHF.

This chain links TRBV15 with TRBJ1-2; possible D gene TRBD1, 6 bases. V shed 0 bases and J shed 4 bases, with 6 bases lying between them. CDR3 size: 13 residues. Germline CDR1 and CDR2: LNHNV and YYDKDF (reference sequence). DNA of the CDR3: TGTGCCACCAGCAGAGAGACAGGCTATGGCTACACCTTC. Protein product: CATSRETGYGYTF. Together with reference TRBV15 and TRBJ1-2, the CDR3 gives the full variable domain: DAMVIQNPRYQVTQFGKPVTLSCSQTLNHNVMYWYQQKSSQAPKLLFHYYDKDFNNEADTPDNFQSRRPNTSFCFLDIRSPGLGDTAMYLCATSRETGYGYTFGSGTRLTVV.

This clone showed up just a few times. The chain's CDR3 is CSAGTPTEAFF. CDR3 in DNA: TGCAGTGCTGGCACCCCCACTGAAGCTTTCTTT. The rearrangement uses TRBV20-1 and TRBJ1-1, with D uncertain. Germline CDR1 reads DFQATT; CDR2 reads SNEGSKA (reference sequence). Trimming removed 5 bases at V and 4 bases at J, with 8 bases between. The CDR3 runs 11 residues.

The chain uses TRBV11-3 and TRBJ2-1; 8 bases are a match to TRBD2. V was pared by 5 bases and J by 5 bases, with 5 bases of the junction left unmatched. From germline, CDR1 is SGHNT and CDR2 YENEEA. The CDR3 totals 14 residues. This CDR3 reads CASSGTSFDNEQFF. The DNA of the CDR3 is TGTGCCAGCAGCGGGACTAGTTTCGACAATGAGCAGTTCTTC.

The chain uses TRBV4-2 and TRBJ2-7; D is undetermined. This CDR3 contains 16 residues. The germline CDR1 and CDR2 sequences are LGHNA and YNFKEQ. The germline V and J ends were trimmed by 4 bases and 3 bases, with 19 bases remaining between them. CDR3 in amino acids: CASSPIFSRHYYEQYF. As DNA, the CDR3 is TGTGCCAGCAGCCCAATTTTCAGCCGTCACTACTACGAGCAGTACTTC.

This chain uses TRBV4-2 with TRBJ2-7; 7 bases are a match to TRBD1. The CDR3 spans 15 residues. The germline CDR1 and CDR2 sequences are LGHNA and YNFKEQ. V lost 0 bases and J lost 3; bases outside the gene matches: 5. Here the CDR3 reads CASSQELAGGYEQYF. DNA for the CDR3: TGTGCCAGCAGCCAAGAGTTGGCAGGGGGCTACGAGCAGTACTTC.

The gene calls are TRBV5-1 and TRBJ1-2, with TRBD1 matching over 7 bases. This CDR3 comprises 15 residues. Germline-derived CDR1 and CDR2 are SGHRS and YFSETQ. The ends lost 2 bases at V and 7 bases at J; junction bases unmatched: 11. DNA of the CDR3: TGCGCCAGCAGCTTTCGACAGGGAGGAAATCTTGGCTACACCTTC. It is translated as CASSFRQGGNLGYTF.

V is TRBV5-1 and J is TRBJ2-7; 8 nucleotides match TRBD2. Per the germline V gene, CDR1 is SGHRS and CDR2 is YFSETQ. The junction had 10 bases not matched to a gene; V was cut back by 3 bases and J by 5 bases. CDR3 length equals 15 residues. As DNA, the CDR3 is TGCGCCAGCAGCTCCGGACTAGCCCTTTCCGACGAGCAGTACTTC. It specifies CASSSGLALSDEQYF.

The chain carries TRBV6-1 and TRBJ2-3, with TRBD1 as a possible D gene (6 bases). Germline V gene lookup returns CDR1 MNHNS and CDR2 SASEGT. The V and J ends lost 5 bases and 4 bases respectively, with 10 bases between them. The CDR3 is 13 amino acids. CDR3 sequence (DNA): TGTGCCAGCAGTCAACAGGGACCAGATACGCAGTATTTT. It is translated as CASSQQGPDTQYF.

The chain joins TRBV6-1 to TRBJ2-7, with 10 bases that match TRBD2. The CDR3 is 15 residues long. Germline V lookup: CDR1 MNHNS, CDR2 SASEGT. V dropped 6 bases and J dropped 4; count of bases not matched to a gene: 9. CDR3: CASRGGGLAPYEQYF. In DNA, the CDR3 is TGTGCCAGCAGAGGGGGGGGACTAGCGCCTTACGAGCAGTACTTC.

CDR3 sequence (DNA): TGTGCCAGCACCCCTAGCGAGTTAAGCTCCTACGAGCAGTACTTC. Residues: CASTPSELSSYEQYF. The rearrangement links TRBV2 to TRBJ2-7; possibly TRBD2 for D (6 bases). V was trimmed by 7 bases and J by 0 bases, leaving 16 bases between them. The V gene's germline CDR1 is SNHLY and CDR2 FYNNEI. The CDR3 runs 15 residues.

The chain combines TRBV2 with TRBJ1-2; D remains ambiguous. Trimming removed 2 bases at V and 4 bases at J, with 14 bases between. The CDR3 spans 15 residues. Per the germline V gene, CDR1 is SNHLY and CDR2 is FYNNEI. The CDR3: CASSEIGMGSYGYTF. DNA for the CDR3: TGTGCCAGCAGTGAAATCGGGATGGGATCCTATGGCTACACCTTC.

The chain carries TRBV7-6 and TRBJ2-2; 12 bases align to TRBD1. Per the germline V gene, CDR1 is SGHVS and CDR2 is FNYEAQ. This CDR3 has 15 residues. V trimming: 5 bases; J trimming: 7 bases; junction bases outside the gene matches: 5. The CDR3 DNA reads TGTGCCAGCAGCAGGGGACAGGGGGCGAACGGGGAGCTGTTTTTT. Translated: CASSRGQGANGELFF.

This chain joins TRBV9 and TRBJ2-7; 10 bases line up with TRBD2. The CDR3 spans 16 residues. The ends lost 3 bases at V and 2 bases at J; junction bases unmatched: 8. Germline CDR1 reads SGDLS; CDR2 reads YYNGEE. The chain's CDR3 is CASSGKRTSGTYEQYF. CDR3 sequence (DNA): TGTGCCAGCAGCGGCAAAAGGACTAGCGGAACCTACGAGCAGTACTTC.

V is TRBV10-3 and J is TRBJ2-5; 10 positions agree with TRBD1. V was pared by 6 bases and J by 1 base, with 2 bases of the junction left unmatched. This CDR3 contains 14 residues. Germline V CDR1 and CDR2: ENHRY, SYGVKD. The CDR3 DNA sequence: TGTGCCATCAGCAGGGACAGGGGCCAAGAGACCCAGTACTTC. This translates into CAISRDRGQETQYF.

The CDR3 loop is CASSVFGGQLETQYF. DNA of the CDR3: TGTGCCAGCAGCGTTTTCGGCGGGCAACTCGAGACCCAGTACTTC. The J gene is TRBJ2-5, the V gene TRBV9, with a weak D call TRBD2 (5 bases). Germline V gene sequence: CDR1 SGDLS, CDR2 YYNGEE. V lost 2 bases, J lost 5 bases, and 16 bases lay in between. This CDR3 region has 15 residues.

The chain has TRBV6-5 and TRBJ2-1; 8 bases agree with TRBD1. The CDR3 is 13 amino acids. V dropped 2 bases and J dropped 8; count of bases not matched to a gene: 2. The germline CDR1 and CDR2 sequences are MNHEY and SVGAGI. CDR3 region: CASSYRQGYEQFF. The CDR3 DNA reads as TGTGCCAGCAGTTACAGACAGGGGTATGAGCAGTTCTTC.

The chain uses TRBV13 and TRBJ2-7; 8 nucleotides agree with TRBD1. Germline-derived CDR1 and CDR2 are PRHDT and FYEKMQ (reference sequence). This CDR3 is built from 14 residues. V lost 6 bases, J lost 1 base, and 5 bases stayed unmatched. The CDR3 loop reads CASSRQGASYEQYF. The CDR3 DNA follows: TGTGCCAGCAGTCGGCAGGGGGCATCCTACGAGCAGTACTTC.

Turning to this clone: This CDR3 is also generated by other DNA sequences in the sample. The V gene is TRBV7-2, the J gene TRBJ2-5, with D possibly matching TRBD2 (5 bases). The CDR3 totals 13 residues. Germline CDR1 is SGHTA and CDR2 is FQGNSA. The V end lost 2 bases, the J end lost 4 bases, and 8 bases lay between the germline ends. The CDR3 reads CASSLLGGETQYF. CDR3 sequence (DNA): TGTGCCAGCAGCTTACTCGGAGGAGAGACCCAGTACTTC. Filled out from reference TRBV7-2 and TRBJ2-5, the complete variable domain reads GAGVSQSPSNKVTEKGKDVELRCDPISGHTALYWYRQSLGQGLEFLIYFQGNSAPDKSGLPSDRFSAERTGGSVSTLTIQRTQQEDSAVYLCASSLLGGETQYFGPGTRLLVL.

V and J are TRBV5-1 and TRBJ1-1, with D tentatively TRBD1 (6 bases). This CDR3 spans 15 amino acids. The V gene's germline CDR1 is SGHRS and CDR2 YFSETQ. Trimming cost V 3 bases and J 4 bases, with 16 bases left between them. CDR3 nucleotides: TGCGCCAGCAGCTCCCGCGGGCAGGGGCGCACTGAAGCTTTCTTT. Translation: CASSSRGQGRTEAFF.

This rearrangement joins TRBV6-6 to TRBJ2-6; 8 bases align to TRBD1. Germline V gives CDR1 MNHNY, CDR2 SVGAGI (reference sequence). The CDR3 spans 16 residues. Trimming cost V 2 bases and J 4 bases; bases outside gene matches: 4. Written as DNA, the CDR3 is TGTGCCAGCAGTTACGCGACAGGGGTCGGGGCCAACGTCCTGACTTTC. Amino acid sequence: CASSYATGVGANVLTF.

This clone was counted a single time. The chain couples TRBV7-6 to TRBJ2-2; 7 bases fit TRBD2. The ends lost 2 bases at V and 6 bases at J; junction bases unmatched: 3. This CDR3 has 14 residues. Germline-derived CDR1 and CDR2 are SGHVS and FNYEAQ. Here the CDR3 DNA reads TGTGCCAGCAGCTTACGACGGGAGGCCGGGGAGCTGTTTTTT. Translation gives CASSLRREAGELFF.

The gene calls are TRBV5-1 and TRBJ2-5, with 11 bases fitting TRBD2. CDR1 and CDR2 (germline): SGHRS, YFSETQ. The CDR3 extends over 15 amino acids. J gave up 5 bases and V 1 base, and 4 bases lay outside the gene matches. In DNA form, the CDR3 reads TGCGCCAGCAGCTTGATTAGCGGGAGGGTGGAGACCCAGTACTTC. It translates to CASSLISGRVETQYF.

The gene calls are TRBV7-2 and TRBJ2-7; D is possibly TRBD2 (6 bases). The CDR3 consists of 16 residues. V dropped 4 bases and J dropped 4 bases, with 20 bases sitting between them. Germline CDR1 is SGHTA and CDR2 is FQGNSA. CDR3 protein: CASSYRLQGGRYEQYF. In DNA form, the CDR3 reads TGTGCCAGCAGCTACCGCCTGCAGGGAGGCCGATACGAGCAGTACTTC.

J is TRBJ1-1 and V is TRBV30; D is uncertain. The germline V and J ends were trimmed by 0 bases and 1 base, with 9 bases remaining between them. This CDR3 is built from 14 residues. CDR1 and CDR2 (germline): GTSNPN, SVGIG (reference sequence). CDR3 coding DNA: TGTGCCTGGAGTGTAGACTTCGCGAACACTGAAGCTTTCTTT. It specifies CAWSVDFANTEAFF.

The V call is TRBV6-1, the J call TRBJ2-1; D remains ambiguous. V gave up 7 bases and J gave up 0 bases, with 7 bases separating them. There are 13 residues in the CDR3. The germline CDR1 and CDR2 sequences are MNHNS and SASEGT. Here the CDR3 reads CASTRSSYNEQFF. The DNA of the CDR3 is TGTGCCAGCACCCGGAGCTCCTACAATGAGCAGTTCTTC.

The chain recombines TRBV30 with TRBJ1-1; D gene ambiguous. The V end was cut by 1 base, the J end by 2 bases, with 11 bases between. The germline V gene has CDR1 GTSNPN and CDR2 SVGIG (reference sequence). This CDR3 is built from 14 residues. The CDR3 reads CAWSASEPNTEAFF. The CDR3 DNA follows: TGTGCCTGGAGTGCCTCTGAGCCAAACACTGAAGCTTTCTTT.